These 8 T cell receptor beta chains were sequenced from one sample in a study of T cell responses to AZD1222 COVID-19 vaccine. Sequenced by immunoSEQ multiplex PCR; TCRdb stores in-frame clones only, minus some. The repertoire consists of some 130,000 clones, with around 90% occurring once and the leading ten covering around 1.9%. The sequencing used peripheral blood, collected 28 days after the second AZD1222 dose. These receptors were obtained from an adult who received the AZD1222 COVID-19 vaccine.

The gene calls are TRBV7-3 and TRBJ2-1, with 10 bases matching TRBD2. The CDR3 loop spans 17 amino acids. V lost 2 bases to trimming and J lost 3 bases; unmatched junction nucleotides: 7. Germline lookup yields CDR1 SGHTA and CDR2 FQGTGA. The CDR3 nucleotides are TGTGCCAGCAGCTTAGTCCCGACTAGCGGGCTCTACAATGAGCAGTTCTTC. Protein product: CASSLVPTSGLYNEQFF.

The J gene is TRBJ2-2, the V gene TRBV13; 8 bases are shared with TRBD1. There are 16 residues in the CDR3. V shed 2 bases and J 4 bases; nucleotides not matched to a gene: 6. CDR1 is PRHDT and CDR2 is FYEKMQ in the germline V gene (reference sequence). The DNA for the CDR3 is TGTGCCAGCAGCTTACTGACAGGGGCTAGCACCGGGGAGCTGTTTTTT. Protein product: CASSLLTGASTGELFF.

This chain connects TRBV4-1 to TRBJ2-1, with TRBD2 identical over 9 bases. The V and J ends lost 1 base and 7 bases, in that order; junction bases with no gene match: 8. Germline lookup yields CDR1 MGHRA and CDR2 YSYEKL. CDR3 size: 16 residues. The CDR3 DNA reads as TGCGCCAGCAGCCAAGCGTATGGCGGGGGGGGAAATGAGCAGTTCTTC. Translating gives CASSQAYGGGGNEQFF.

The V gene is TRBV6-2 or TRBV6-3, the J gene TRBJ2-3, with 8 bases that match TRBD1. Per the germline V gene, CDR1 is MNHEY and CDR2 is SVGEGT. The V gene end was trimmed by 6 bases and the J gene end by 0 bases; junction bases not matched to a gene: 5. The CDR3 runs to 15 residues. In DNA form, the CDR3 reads TGTGCCAGCAGCTCCGGACAGGGCAGCACAGATACGCAGTATTTT. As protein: CASSSGQGSTDTQYF.

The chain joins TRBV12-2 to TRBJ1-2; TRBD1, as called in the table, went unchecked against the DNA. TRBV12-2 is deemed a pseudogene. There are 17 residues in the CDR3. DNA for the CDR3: TGTGCAAGTCGCTTACCCGATAGGAAACAGGGGCCCTATGGCTACACCTTC. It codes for CASRLPDRKQGPYGYTF.

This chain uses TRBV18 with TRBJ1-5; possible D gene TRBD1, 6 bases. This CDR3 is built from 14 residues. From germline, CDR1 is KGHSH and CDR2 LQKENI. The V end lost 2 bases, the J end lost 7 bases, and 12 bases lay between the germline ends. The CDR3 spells CASSPAQGGQPQHF. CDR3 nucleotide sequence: TGTGCCAGCTCACCAGCACAGGGAGGCCAGCCCCAGCATTTT.

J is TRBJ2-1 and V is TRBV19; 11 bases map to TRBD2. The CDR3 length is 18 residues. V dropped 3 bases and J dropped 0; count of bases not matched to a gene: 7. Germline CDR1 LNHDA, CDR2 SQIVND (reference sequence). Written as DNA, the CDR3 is TGTGCCAGTAGTATGAGGACTAGCGGGCTTGGCTCCTACAATGAGCAGTTCTTC. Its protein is CASSMRTSGLGSYNEQFF.

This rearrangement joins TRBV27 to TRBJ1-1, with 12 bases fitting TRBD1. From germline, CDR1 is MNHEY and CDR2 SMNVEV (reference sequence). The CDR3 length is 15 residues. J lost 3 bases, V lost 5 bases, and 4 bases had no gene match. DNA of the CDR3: TGTGCCAGCAGTCTCGGGACAGGGGGCCACACTGAAGCTTTCTTT. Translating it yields CASSLGTGGHTEAFF.